This TCR beta chain was documented in a study of T-cell memory formation after mild COVID-19. The CDR3 spans 15 residues. Germline-derived CDR1 and CDR2 are LGHNA and YSLEER. J gave up 12 bases and V 0 bases, and 10 bases lay outside the gene matches. The 5'RACE method, run with constant-segment primers, produced TCR alpha and TCR beta cDNA libraries (carrying sample barcodes and UMIs). A single record per CDR3 protein comes from TCRdb applying MiXCR to the 5' RACE reads. This sample has about 400,000 distinct CDR3 sequences, with around a quarter found just once. On this clonotype: Its target is not known.

General study findings and limits: The appearance of some responding clones in pre-infection memory suggested that cross-reactive memory joined. Researchers could not confirm that second-wave clones peaking on day 37 targeted SARS-CoV-2.

The clonotype was recovered from an adult woman who had mild COVID-19 (a few samples of this study predate the infection). Cell type and time point are not known. The specimen was PBMCs or a T cell subset sorted from them (not recorded which). The rearrangement links TRBV4-3 to TRBJ2-1; 8 positions match TRBD2. The CDR3 protein is CASSQETSATSMQFF. The CDR3 DNA reads TGCGCCAGCAGCCAAGAGACTAGCGCGACCTCAATGCAGTTCTTC.